Shown below are 15 T cell receptor beta chains from a single sample sequenced in a study of identical twins. TCRdb re-analysed the 5' RACE reads in MiXCR, keeping a single row per CDR3 protein. Of about 530,000 distinct CDR3 sequences listed, about 16% are singletons. This same sample was also part of a study on yellow fever vaccine responses in identical twins.

Sequencing was carried out using CD4+ T cells sorted from blood. Source of these receptors: a woman between 18 and 29 years old in good health.

In its sample, this clonotype was seen a few times. The CDR3 protein is CASSEEDLYEQYV. The CDR3 DNA reads TGTGCCAGCAGTGAAGAGGACCTCTACGAGCAGTACGTC. The V gene is TRBV2, the J gene TRBJ2-7; D uncertain. The CDR3 extends over 13 amino acids. Germline V gives CDR1 SNHLY, CDR2 FYNNEI. The V gene lost 1 base and the J gene lost 3 bases, with 7 bases spanning the gap.

The table lists this clonotype with a few counts. The J gene is TRBJ1-2, the V gene TRBV10-3; no firm D call. Trimming removed 2 bases from V and 2 bases from J, with 12 bases in between. Germline-derived CDR1 and CDR2 are ENHRY and SYGVKD. The CDR3 totals 15 residues. The CDR3 is CAISETALPNYGYTF. The CDR3 region has the DNA TGTGCCATCAGTGAGACAGCGTTGCCAAACTATGGCTACACCTTC.

This clonotype showed up just a few times. This chain uses TRBV7-9 with TRBJ1-2; the D gene is possibly TRBD1 (5 bases). Looked up from germline, CDR1 is SEHNR and CDR2 is FQNEAQ (reference sequence). CDR3 length equals 15 residues. The V gene lost 5 bases and the J gene lost 8 bases, with 21 bases spanning the gap. CDR3 region: CASSPLGLLGEGYTF. The CDR3 DNA sequence: TGTGCCAGCAGCCCACTGGGGCTTTTGGGGGAGGGCTACACCTTC.

At least ten counts were recorded for this clonotype. V is TRBV5-6 and J is TRBJ2-5; TRBD1 matches at 7 bases. In germline, CDR1 is SGHDT, CDR2 YYEEEE. V lost 5 bases and J lost 3; bases outside the gene matches: 7. This CDR3 spans 14 amino acids. DNA of the CDR3: TGTGCCAGCAGTTACGGGACAGCTAAAGAGACCCAGTACTTC. It encodes CASSYGTAKETQYF.

This rearrangement joins TRBV12-3 or TRBV12-4 to TRBJ2-1, with 11 positions matching TRBD2. CDR3 length: 14 residues. The ends lost 7 bases at V and 5 bases at J; junction bases unmatched: 4. The chain's CDR3 is CASKQGLADNEQFF. In DNA, the CDR3 is TGTGCCAGCAAACAGGGACTAGCGGACAATGAGCAGTTCTTC.

The sample holds a few counts of this clonotype. The V and J genes are TRBV12-3 or TRBV12-4 and TRBJ1-5, with D unclear. V was shortened by 1 base and J by 5 bases, with 6 bases between the two germline ends. The CDR3 loop spans 13 amino acids. Here the CDR3 DNA reads TGTGCCAGCAGTTTAGGCCCCCATCAGCCCCAGCATTTT. Its protein product is CASSLGPHQPQHF.

The chain couples TRBV4-2 to TRBJ2-5; TRBD2 aligns across 15 bases. CDR3 length: 17 amino acids. Germline loops: CDR1 LGHNA, CDR2 YNFKEQ. The ends lost 1 base at V and 2 bases at J; junction bases unmatched: 2. The DNA of the CDR3 is TGTGCCAGCAGCCAAGTCGGGACTAGCGGGGGGCAAGAGACCCAGTACTTC. It is translated as CASSQVGTSGGQETQYF.

This clonotype was counted ten times or more. The chain combines TRBV29-1 with TRBJ2-1, with D tentatively TRBD1 (6 bases). Between the trimmed V and J ends, which lost 5 bases and 9 bases, there was a span of 17 bases. Germline V CDR1 and CDR2: SQVTM, ANQGSEA. CDR3 length: 13 amino acids. The CDR3 nucleotides are TGCAGCGTTAAACTAACAGGGCCGGTTGAGCAGTTCTTC. Its translation is CSVKLTGPVEQFF.

V gene TRBV5-1 combines with J gene TRBJ1-1; D unclear. The CDR3 totals 15 residues. Germline V gives CDR1 SGHRS, CDR2 YFSETQ. V gave up 0 bases and J gave up 7 bases, with 16 bases separating them. This chain's CDR3 is CASSLGSRPRVEAFF. The CDR3 DNA follows: TGCGCCAGCAGCTTGGGGTCCAGACCCCGGGTTGAAGCTTTCTTT.

The V call is TRBV20-1, the J call TRBJ1-1, with D perhaps TRBD1 (6 bases). Deletions cut 0 bases from V and 6 bases from J, with 17 bases between. CDR1 DFQATT and CDR2 SNEGSKA come from the germline V gene (reference sequence). The CDR3 is 15 residues long. The CDR3: CSARERGGGSPEAFF. CDR3 nucleotide sequence: TGCAGTGCTAGAGAGAGGGGGGGAGGTAGCCCTGAAGCTTTCTTT.

This clonotype was counted only a few times. The chain has TRBV19 and TRBJ2-1; 8 nucleotides agree with TRBD2. The CDR3 runs to 15 residues. The germline V gene has CDR1 LNHDA and CDR2 SQIVND (reference sequence). V dropped 4 bases and J dropped 3; count of bases not matched to a gene: 5. CDR3 DNA: TGTGCCAGTAGTACCCGAGCGGGAGACTACAATGAGCAGTTCTTC. Amino acids: CASSTRAGDYNEQFF.

The rearrangement uses TRBV28 and TRBJ2-3; 8 bases are shared with TRBD2. CDR3 length: 14 residues. Germline CDR1 reads MDHEN; CDR2 reads SYDVKM. CDR3 amino acids: CGVRWRGGTDTQYF. CDR3 bases: TGTGGAGTCCGGTGGCGGGGGGGCACAGATACGCAGTATTTT.

The chain uses TRBV3-1 and TRBJ2-2; 13 positions agree with TRBD2. The CDR3 covers 20 residues. Germline CDR1 LGHDT, CDR2 YNNKEL (reference sequence). Trimming cost V 0 bases and J 1 base; bases outside gene matches: 8. The CDR3 coding sequence is TGTGCCAGCAGCCAAGAGCCCTGGACTAGCGGGGGAGGGAACACCGGGGAGCTGTTTTTT. The encoded protein is CASSQEPWTSGGGNTGELFF.

The sample holds many counts of this clonotype. V and J are TRBV3-1 and TRBJ1-1; 7 nucleotides match TRBD1. CDR3 length: 14 amino acids. Germline CDR1 reads LGHDT; CDR2 reads YNNKEL (reference sequence). The V gene end was trimmed by 2 bases and the J gene end by 1 base; junction bases not matched to a gene: 1. As DNA, the CDR3 is TGTGCCAGCAGCCAAACAGGGGCGAACACTGAAGCTTTCTTT. It specifies CASSQTGANTEAFF.

This clonotype was detected only a few times. The chain links TRBV3-1 to TRBJ2-3; no clear D. CDR1 and CDR2 from the germline V gene are LGHDT and YNNKEL (reference sequence). Trimming took off 3 bases at V and 0 bases at J, with 10 bases between the two ends. The CDR3 covers 15 residues. Here the CDR3 DNA reads TGTGCCAGCAGCCATTCAGCAGAGAGCACAGATACGCAGTATTTT. Translating it yields CASSHSAESTDTQYF.